One and the same sample provided the 24 T cell receptor beta chains below, sequenced in a study of blood T cells in healthy people across ages. A second PCR of roughly 7 to 11 cycles used a sample-barcoded 5' primer and a J-beta primer mix. TCRdb re-analysed the 5' RACE reads in MiXCR, keeping a single row per CDR3 protein. Of just under 900,000 distinct CDR3 sequences in the sample, about 30% were seen once. The sample was blood. The receptors come from an elderly woman in good health.

This clonotype appeared a few times. The junction departs from germline at one end; a sequencing error may be responsible. This sequence joins TRBV7-9 and TRBJ2-7; 7 nucleotides align to TRBD1. The CDR3 loop spans 14 amino acids. Germline V CDR1 and CDR2: SEHNR, FQNEAQ (reference sequence). The CDR3 DNA follows: TGTGTCAGCAGCTTAGGGACAGTCTCGAAAGAGCAGTACTTC. This gives the protein CVSSLGTVSKEQYF.

Regarding this clonotype: This clone may be a read error of a much larger clone one base away. The J gene is TRBJ2-5, the V gene TRBV5-1; maybe TRBD2 (7 bases). Trimming took 3 bases from V and 5 from J, leaving 14 bases between them. Germline CDR1 reads SGHRS; CDR2 reads YFSETQ. The CDR3 runs to 14 residues. The CDR3 DNA sequence: TGCGCCAGCAGCTCTCGGGGGGCTGACGAGACCCAGTACTTC. As protein: CASSSRGADETQYF.

The V gene is TRBV7-2, the J gene TRBJ2-1; no definite D call. Germline assignment: CDR1 SGHTA and CDR2 FQGNSA. The length of the CDR3 is 17 residues. Trimming stripped 5 bases from V and 0 bases from J, with 17 bases between. This chain's CDR3 is CASSPYLATSSYNEQFF. In DNA form, the CDR3 reads TGTGCCAGCAGCCCGTATTTAGCCACGAGCTCCTACAATGAGCAGTTCTTC.

J is TRBJ1-5 and V is TRBV18; weak D call: TRBD1 (6 bases). Deletions cut 0 bases from V and 6 bases from J, with 12 bases between. Per germline, CDR1 KGHSH and CDR2 LQKENI. The CDR3 sequence is 15 residues long. CDR3 region: CASSPPSGEAQPQHF. CDR3 in DNA: TGTGCCAGCTCACCACCGTCAGGGGAGGCTCAGCCCCAGCATTTT.

This clonotype was observed at least ten times. The CDR3 here is CASSLSGTPSEGQFF. CDR3 DNA: TGTGCCAGCAGCTTAAGCGGGACTCCCTCGGAAGGGCAGTTCTTC. The chain is built from TRBV7-6 and TRBJ2-1, with 7 bases identical to TRBD2. V lost 2 bases, J lost 12 bases, and 13 bases stayed unmatched. The CDR3 totals 15 residues. Germline CDR1 reads SGHVS; CDR2 reads FNYEAQ.

This clonotype has ten or more counts. The V call is TRBV20-1, the J call TRBJ2-7, with 9 nucleotides matching TRBD2. Germline V CDR1 and CDR2: DFQATT, SNEGSKA (reference sequence). This CDR3 comprises 18 residues. J lost 2 bases, V lost 0 bases, and 14 bases had no gene match. The CDR3 bases are TGCAGTGCTAGAGATCGATCGGTCCGACTAGCGGAAACCTACGAGCAGTACTTC. It is translated as CSARDRSVRLAETYEQYF.

Many counts were recorded for this clonotype. The CDR3 sequence: CASRKVGNEQYF. The CDR3 DNA reads as TGTGCCAGCAGGAAAGTGGGCAACGAGCAGTACTTC. The chain is built from TRBV2 and TRBJ2-5; D call uncertain. The end of the DNA is better explained by TRBJ2-7, so the J call may be wrong. Germline-derived CDR1 and CDR2 are SNHLY and FYNNEI. The CDR3 loop spans 12 amino acids.

This clonotype was detected only a few times. The chain combines TRBV10-1 with TRBJ2-7, with TRBD1 as a possible D gene (8 bases). CDR3 length: 17 amino acids. Germline values: CDR1 WNHNN, CDR2 SYGVQD (reference sequence). Trimming removed 2 bases from V and 7 bases from J, with 24 bases in between. The CDR3: CASSETKGQGGHNEQYF. CDR3 DNA: TGCGCCAGCAGTGAGACAAAAGGACAGGGAGGGCACAATGAGCAGTACTTC.

This chain joins TRBV7-2 and TRBJ2-1; D may be TRBD2 (5 bases). Germline V gene lookup returns CDR1 SGHTA and CDR2 FQGNSA. The CDR3 is 15 residues long. The germline V and J ends were trimmed by 4 bases and 2 bases, with 12 bases remaining between them. The CDR3 DNA reads as TGTGCCAGCAGCTACGGGGTGCATACCTACAATGAGCAGTTCTTC. This gives the protein CASSYGVHTYNEQFF.

This clonotype was counted between two and nine times. It may be a read error: a sequence one base away is much more abundant. The rearrangement links TRBV7-9 to TRBJ2-7, with 9 positions matching TRBD1. Germline values: CDR1 SEHNR, CDR2 FQNEAQ (reference sequence). The CDR3 is made up of 14 amino acids. V trimming: 4 bases; J trimming: 3 bases; junction bases outside the gene matches: 4. The CDR3 sequence: CASSSQGAGYEQYF. CDR3 DNA: TGTGCCAGCAGCTCACAGGGGGCCGGCTACGAGCAGTACTTC.

This clonotype was seen at least ten times. CDR3 in DNA: TGTGCCAGCAGCCCGCAGGGCTTTGGCTACACCTTC. Encoded protein: CASSPQGFGYTF. The rearrangement joins TRBV7-2 to TRBJ1-2; maybe TRBD1 (5 bases). The CDR3 covers 12 residues. V lost 5 bases and J lost 7, with 11 bases in between. Germline V gene lookup returns CDR1 SGHTA and CDR2 FQGNSA.

This clonotype was seen once. The chain is built from TRBV12-3 or TRBV12-4 and TRBJ1-1, with TRBD1 matching over 7 bases. The junction had 3 bases not matched to a gene; V was cut back by 1 base and J by 10 bases. This CDR3 is 12 amino acids long. CDR3 nucleotide sequence: TGTGCCAGCAGTTTAGGGGCAGGGGGAGCTTTCTTT. Its protein is CASSLGAGGAFF.

This clonotype was seen many times. For the CDR3, the DNA is TGCAGTGCTAGAAACTCAGGGGCCGATACGCAGTATTTT. Translation: CSARNSGADTQYF. This sequence joins TRBV20-1 and TRBJ2-3; the D gene is possibly TRBD1 (6 bases). The germline V and J ends were trimmed by 2 bases and 6 bases, with 12 bases remaining between them. CDR1 is DFQATT, CDR2 SNEGSKA, per germline (reference sequence). The CDR3 length is 13 residues.

This clonotype was counted ten times or more. The chain recombines TRBV5-1 with TRBJ2-1, with 8 bases aligning to TRBD2. This CDR3 spans 12 amino acids. After removal of 4 bases from V and 10 bases from J, the junction contained 4 bases not matched to a gene. From germline, CDR1 is SGHRS and CDR2 YFSETQ. This chain's CDR3 is CASSIERGEQFF. In DNA form, the CDR3 reads TGCGCCAGCAGCATAGAGCGGGGGGAGCAGTTCTTC.

The V and J genes are TRBV3-1 and TRBJ2-2, with TRBD2 matching 10 bases. CDR3 length equals 18 residues. CDR1 and CDR2 (germline): LGHDT, YNNKEL (reference sequence). V lost 1 base, J lost 5 bases, and 10 bases stayed unmatched. The CDR3 bases are TGTGCCAGCAGCCAAGCGGGAGGAGTAGCGGGGGGAACCGGGGAGCTGTTTTTT. This encodes CASSQAGGVAGGTGELFF. Filled out from reference TRBV3-1 and TRBJ2-2, the complete variable domain reads DTAVSQTPKYLVTQMGNDKSIKCEQNLGHDTMYWYKQDSKKFLKIMFSYNNKELIINETVPNRFSPKSPDKAHLNLHINSLELGDSAVYFCASSQAGGVAGGTGELFFGEGSRLTVL.

In its sample, this clonotype was seen many times. The CDR3: CSVDISTDTQYF. As DNA, the CDR3 is TGCAGCGTTGATATTAGCACAGATACGCAGTATTTT. The V and J genes are TRBV29-1 and TRBJ2-3; the D is unclear. Germline CDR1 reads SQVTM; CDR2 reads ANQGSEA. This CDR3 region has 12 residues. V shed 3 bases and J shed 0 bases, with 4 bases lying between them.

V and J are TRBV7-2 and TRBJ1-2; D is unresolved. Germline-derived CDR1 and CDR2 are SGHTA and FQGNSA. Trimming removed 1 base from V and 4 bases from J, with 7 bases in between. This CDR3 contains 13 residues. The CDR3 loop is CASSLVNSYGYTF. For the CDR3, the DNA is TGTGCCAGCAGCTTAGTGAACTCCTATGGCTACACCTTC.

The sample holds a few counts of this clonotype. The chain joins TRBV4-3 to TRBJ2-7, with 13 bases identical to TRBD2. The junction had 5 bases not matched to a gene; V was cut back by 4 bases and J by 5 bases. The CDR3 is made up of 15 amino acids. Germline V CDR1 and CDR2: LGHNA, YSLEER. CDR3 sequence reads: CASSLTSGRHNEQYF. CDR3 in DNA: TGCGCCAGCAGCCTGACTAGCGGGAGGCATAACGAGCAGTACTTC.

As for this clonotype: A single base separates this from a much larger clone, so it may be a read error. The V call is TRBV29-1, the J call TRBJ2-5; 8 positions agree with TRBD1. The CDR3 runs to 14 residues. CDR1 is SQVTM and CDR2 is ANQGSEA in the germline V gene. V lost 4 bases, J lost 5 bases, and 9 bases stayed unmatched. The CDR3 DNA reads TGCAGCGTTGGAGCCAGGGGGCCGGGCGAGACCCAGTACTTC. It specifies CSVGARGPGETQYF.

This sequence joins TRBV21-1 and TRBJ2-2; TRBD2 reflects the table's D call only, with no check against the DNA. TRBV21-1 is shown as a pseudogene. CDR3 length: 18 residues. Here the CDR3 reads CASSKGKRGLPYTGERFF. In nucleotides, the CDR3 is TGTGCCAGCAGCAAAGGGAAGCGGGGGTTACCTTACACCGGGGAGCGGTTTTTT.

Points on this clonotype: One end of the junction does not line up with germline, which may come from a read error. This sequence joins TRBV6-6 and TRBJ1-1; D is possibly TRBD1 (6 bases). Germline lookup yields CDR1 MNHNY and CDR2 SVGAGI (reference sequence). This CDR3 region has 13 residues. Written as DNA, the CDR3 is TGTGCCCGCAGTTACGTGGCAGGGGCTGAAGCTTTCTTT. As protein: CARSYVAGAEAFF.

The table lists this clonotype with many counts. The rearrangement joins TRBV10-3 to TRBJ1-4; 8 nucleotides line up with TRBD1. The CDR3 has 14 amino acids. The V gene's germline CDR1 is ENHRY and CDR2 SYGVKD. After removal of 6 bases from V and 4 bases from J, the junction contained 4 bases not matched to a gene. The CDR3 protein is CAISGQGNNEKLFF. The CDR3 region has the DNA TGTGCCATCAGCGGACAGGGCAATAATGAAAAACTGTTTTTT.

The sample holds many counts of this clonotype. The genes are TRBV20-1 and TRBJ2-3; D unresolved. The V end was cut by 6 bases, the J end by 1 base, with 14 bases between. The germline V gene encodes CDR1 DFQATT and CDR2 SNEGSKA (reference sequence). This CDR3 comprises 14 residues. CDR3 nucleotides: TGCAGTGCCCAGGTCCTTAGAGGCACAGATACGCAGTATTTT. This codes for CSAQVLRGTDTQYF.

Details on this clonotype: Sequence at one end of the junction differs from germline and may be a read error. The chain has TRBV2 and TRBJ2-1, with D perhaps TRBD1 (5 bases). In germline, CDR1 is SNHLY, CDR2 FYNNEI. There are 14 residues in the CDR3. The CDR3 DNA reads as TGTGCCAGCAGGACAGACCCGACCGATAATGGGCAGTTCTTC. Translated: CASRTDPTDNGQFF.